This T cell receptor (beta chain) originates from a study of shared T cell receptors in the human thymus. Germline CDR1 is MGHRA and CDR2 is YSYEKL. CDR3 length: 15 residues. The junction had 7 bases not matched to a gene; V was cut back by 4 bases and J by 2 bases. The protocol was immunoSEQ multiplex PCR, while the TCRdb copy is restricted to in-frame clones and leaves out a portion. The top ten hold roughly 0.0089% of the sample, which has more than 550,000 clones, around 87% seen once. These data were also reused for a study on human thymus T cells. That work adds: Thymus tissue was removed during corrective cardiac surgery.

Sequencing input: thymocytes. The receptor comes from a boy less than two years old with a congenital heart defect. The gene calls are TRBV4-1 and TRBJ2-7, with 8 bases that match TRBD2. The CDR3 sequence is CASSPYSGATYEQYF. CDR3 bases: TGCGCCAGCAGCCCTTATAGCGGGGCGACCTACGAGCAGTACTTC.